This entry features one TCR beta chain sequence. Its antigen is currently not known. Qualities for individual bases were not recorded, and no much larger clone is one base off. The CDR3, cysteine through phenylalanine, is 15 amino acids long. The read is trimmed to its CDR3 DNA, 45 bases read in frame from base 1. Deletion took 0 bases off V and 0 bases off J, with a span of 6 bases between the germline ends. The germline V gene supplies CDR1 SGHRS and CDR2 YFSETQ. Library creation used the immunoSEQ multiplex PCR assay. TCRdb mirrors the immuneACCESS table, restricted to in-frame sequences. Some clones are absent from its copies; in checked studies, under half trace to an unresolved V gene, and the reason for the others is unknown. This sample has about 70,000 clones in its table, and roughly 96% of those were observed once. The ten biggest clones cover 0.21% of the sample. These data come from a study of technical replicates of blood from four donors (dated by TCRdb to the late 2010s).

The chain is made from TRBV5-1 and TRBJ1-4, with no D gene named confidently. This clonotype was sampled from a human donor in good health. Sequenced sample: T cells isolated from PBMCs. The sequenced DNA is TGCGCCAGCAGCTTGGTGCCTACAACTAATGAAAAACTGTTTTTT. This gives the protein CASSLVPTTNEKLFF. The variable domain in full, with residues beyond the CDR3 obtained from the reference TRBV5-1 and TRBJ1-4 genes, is KAGVTQTPRYLIKTRGQQVTLSCSPISGHRSVSWYQQTPGQGLQFLFEYFSETQRNKGNFPGRFSGRQFSNSRSEMNVSTLELGDSALYLCASSLVPTTNEKLFFGSGTQLSVL.